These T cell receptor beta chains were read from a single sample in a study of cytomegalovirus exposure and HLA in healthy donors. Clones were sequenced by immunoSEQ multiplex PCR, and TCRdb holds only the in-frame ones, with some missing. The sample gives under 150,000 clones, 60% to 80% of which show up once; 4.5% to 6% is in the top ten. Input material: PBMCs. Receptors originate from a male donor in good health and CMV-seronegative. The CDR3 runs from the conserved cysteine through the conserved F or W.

CASSRTGGGGETQYF	15	TRBV4-3	TRBJ2-5
CASSIRTGEKEQYF	14	TRBV19	TRBJ2-7
CASSPPGQASVLGGANVLTF	20	TRBV5-1	TRBJ2-6
CASSPIGDRQETQYF	15	TRBV7-9	TRBJ2-5
CASSGAGSSDTQYF	14	TRBV4-3	TRBJ2-3
CASSFDRFNEQFF	13	TRBV7-2	TRBJ2-1
CASSIGQGSGYEQYF	15	TRBV19	TRBJ2-7
CASSVGDNQPQHF	13	TRBV9	TRBJ1-5
CASSQADRGRDGYTF	15	TRBV4-2	TRBJ1-2
CASSLGGSFTEAFF	14	TRBV5-1	TRBJ1-1
CASSRPGQGEYGYTF	15	TRBV28	TRBJ1-2
CASSYSNPGQGRVF	14	TRBV6-5	TRBJ1-2
CASSSGTSGGAPYNEQFF	18	TRBV7-9	TRBJ2-1
CASSLSEAGGYTF	13	TRBV7-9	TRBJ1-2
CASTLLAGGLEQFF	14	TRBV27	TRBJ2-1
CASSWRTGSEDTEAFF	16	TRBV5-1	TRBJ1-1
CSGENTEAFF	10	TRBV29-1	TRBJ1-1
CASGQGVSEQYF	12	TRBV28	TRBJ2-7
CASSPRQRETQYF	13	TRBV6-1	TRBJ2-5
CASSRILGQEINEQFF	16	TRBV27	TRBJ2-1
CAWSVLAGLQETQYF	15	TRBV30	TRBJ2-5
CASSLVARTNTGELFF	16	TRBV5-1	TRBJ2-2
CAIGGWSGANVLTF	14	TRBV7-9	TRBJ2-6
CASSLEGQPSYEQYF	15	TRBV7-9	TRBJ2-7